A selection of T cell receptor beta chains follows, all from one sample in a study of beta chain features in type 1 diabetes. TCRdb's copy holds only in-frame clones and misses some; the assay was immunoSEQ multiplex PCR. The sample has 240,000 or so clones; 27% are singletons. Sequencing was done on a sample of central memory CD4+ T cells from blood. The source of these receptors is a man younger than 40 in good health. CDR3s include the opening cysteine and the closing phenylalanine or tryptophan. The D gene is left open where the match is weak. A clone size is listed for some rows: how often the clone was seen (once, few, many), or a class if it is expanded.

clone size: .
V gene: TRBV29-1
D gene: TRBD1
J gene: TRBJ2-3
CDR3 DNA: TGCAGCGTTGTCCATGGACAGGGAAGCACAGATACGCAGTATTTT
CDR3 protein: CSVVHGQGSTDTQYF

clone size: few
V gene: TRBV18
D gene: .
J gene: TRBJ2-7
CDR3 DNA: TGTGCCAGCTCACCACGAGGGAGCGCCTACGAGCAGTACTTC
CDR3 protein: CASSPRGSAYEQYF

clone size: few
V gene: TRBV2
D gene: .
J gene: TRBJ2-5
CDR3 DNA: TGTGCCAGCAGCCGGACAGAGCAAGAGACCCAGTACTTC
CDR3 protein: CASSRTEQETQYF

clone size: few
V gene: TRBV29-1
D gene: .
J gene: TRBJ2-2
CDR3 DNA: TGCAGCGTTGATAGGGGGAACACCGGGGAGCTGTTTTTT
CDR3 protein: CSVDRGNTGELFF

clone size: .
V gene: TRBV28
D gene: .
J gene: TRBJ2-3
CDR3 DNA: TGTGCCAGCAGTTTAGGGACCACAGATACGCAGTATTTT
CDR3 protein: CASSLGTTDTQYF

clone size: .
V gene: TRBV30
D gene: .
J gene: TRBJ1-5
CDR3 DNA: TGTGCCTGGAGTATGGAGTCCAATCAGCCCCAGCATTTT
CDR3 protein: CAWSMESNQPQHF

clone size: .
V gene: TRBV4-2
D gene: .
J gene: TRBJ2-1
CDR3 DNA: TGTGCCAGCAGCCCAGGGGATGACGGTGAGCAGTTCTTC
CDR3 protein: CASSPGDDGEQFF

clone size: .
V gene: TRBV13
D gene: .
J gene: TRBJ1-1
CDR3 DNA: TGTGCCAGCAGCTTAAGGGAGGCAACTGAAGCTTTCTTT
CDR3 protein: CASSLREATEAFF

clone size: .
V gene: TRBV5-4
D gene: TRBD2
J gene: TRBJ2-3
CDR3 DNA: TGTGCCAGCAGCTCCGCGAGCGGGGGGGGTGCAGATACGCAGTATTTT
CDR3 protein: CASSSASGGGADTQYF

clone size: .
V gene: TRBV5-6
D gene: .
J gene: TRBJ2-7
CDR3 DNA: TGTGCCAGCAGTGCCCGGGACTGGCAGACATCGCAGTACTTC
CDR3 protein: CASSARDWQTSQYF

clone size: .
V gene: TRBV1
D gene: .
J gene: TRBJ2-1
CDR3 DNA: TGCACCAACCCGTGGGGCGGGGGCTACAATGAGCAGTTCTTC
CDR3 protein: CTNPWGGGYNEQFF

clone size: few
V gene: TRBV30
D gene: TRBD1
J gene: TRBJ1-5
CDR3 DNA: TGTGCCTGGAGTCAGACAGGGGATCAGCCCCAGCATTTT
CDR3 protein: CAWSQTGDQPQHF

clone size: .
V gene: TRBV29-1
D gene: TRBD1
J gene: TRBJ2-1
CDR3 DNA: TGCAGCGTTCTGGACAGGGACGTCCCCAATGACTATGAGCAGTTCTTC
CDR3 protein: CSVLDRDVPNDYEQFF

clone size: once
V gene: TRBV30
D gene: .
J gene: TRBJ1-2
CDR3 DNA: TGTGCCTGGAGTCTAAGCTATGGCTACACCTTC
CDR3 protein: CAWSLSYGYTF

clone size: .
V gene: TRBV11-2
D gene: .
J gene: TRBJ2-7
CDR3 DNA: TGTGCCAGCAGCTTAGAGCCAGGGACACTTGCCGAGCAGTACTTC
CDR3 protein: CASSLEPGTLAEQYF

clone size: .
V gene: TRBV11-2
D gene: TRBD2
J gene: TRBJ2-3
CDR3 DNA: TGTGCCAGCAGCTCCCAAGGGACTAGCCCGTATTTT
CDR3 protein: CASSSQGTSPYF

clone size: few
V gene: TRBV5-1
D gene: .
J gene: TRBJ1-5
CDR3 DNA: TGCGCCAGCAGCTTGGAAGGGACGGGAAATCAGCCCCAGCATTTT
CDR3 protein: CASSLEGTGNQPQHF

clone size: few
V gene: TRBV30
D gene: TRBD2
J gene: TRBJ2-3
CDR3 DNA: TGTGCCGGAGACCGCGGGGGGGCCACAGATACGCAGTATTTT
CDR3 protein: CAGDRGGATDTQYF

clone size: .
V gene: TRBV4-2
D gene: TRBD1
J gene: TRBJ1-6
CDR3 DNA: TGTGCCAGCAGCCAGCAATCCTTTCCCGGACAGGGGAATAATTCACCCCTCCACTTT
CDR3 protein: CASSQQSFPGQGNNSPLHF

clone size: .
V gene: TRBV4-3
D gene: TRBD2
J gene: TRBJ2-1
CDR3 DNA: TGCGCCAGCAGCCAAGTAGCGGGAGGTTTATACAATGAGCAGTTCTTC
CDR3 protein: CASSQVAGGLYNEQFF